This TCR beta chain originates from a study of CD8 T cells in ankylosing spondylitis. Study-level findings and limits: There was a TCR beta motif, made of several highly homologous variants, that appeared characteristic of ankylosing spondylitis blood. Some motif variants were previously reported in reactive arthritis synovial fluid and blood. Significantly higher representation of disease-linked clones was reported for matched ankylosing spondylitis synovial fluid.

Scientists made TCR beta libraries using quantitative 5'-RACE with molecular barcodes. From the 5' RACE reads, TCRdb called clonotypes with MiXCR, one entry per CDR3 protein. The sample has 750,000 to 850,000 distinct CDR3 sequences, about 12% seen once. This CDR3 is built from 14 residues. Trimming left V 7 bases short and J 3 bases short, with 18 bases between. Germline-derived CDR1 and CDR2 are DFQATT and SNEGSKA (reference sequence). This clonotype has ten or more counts. Its specificity is unknown. V and J are TRBV20-1 and TRBJ2-5; the D is unclear. The sequence was obtained from a male donor with ankylosing spondylitis. The sequenced sample consisted of blood, either unsorted or a sorted T cell fraction (not recorded which). The CDR3 DNA reads TGCAGTGTTTCGCCGGGTAGCTTCAAAGAGACCCAGTACTTC. This sequence encodes CSVSPGSFKETQYF.